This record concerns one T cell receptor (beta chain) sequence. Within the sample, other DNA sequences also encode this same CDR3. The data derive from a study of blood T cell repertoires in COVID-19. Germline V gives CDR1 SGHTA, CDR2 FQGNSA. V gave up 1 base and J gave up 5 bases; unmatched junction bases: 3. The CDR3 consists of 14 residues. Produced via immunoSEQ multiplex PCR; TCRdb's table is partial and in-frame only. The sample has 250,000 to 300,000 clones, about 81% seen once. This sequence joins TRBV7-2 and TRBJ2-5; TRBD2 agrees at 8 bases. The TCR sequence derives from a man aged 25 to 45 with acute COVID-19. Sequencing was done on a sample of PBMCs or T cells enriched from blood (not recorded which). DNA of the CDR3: TGTGCCAGCAGCTTAGACGGGAGGGGGGAGACCCAGTACTTC. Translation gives CASSLDGRGETQYF.